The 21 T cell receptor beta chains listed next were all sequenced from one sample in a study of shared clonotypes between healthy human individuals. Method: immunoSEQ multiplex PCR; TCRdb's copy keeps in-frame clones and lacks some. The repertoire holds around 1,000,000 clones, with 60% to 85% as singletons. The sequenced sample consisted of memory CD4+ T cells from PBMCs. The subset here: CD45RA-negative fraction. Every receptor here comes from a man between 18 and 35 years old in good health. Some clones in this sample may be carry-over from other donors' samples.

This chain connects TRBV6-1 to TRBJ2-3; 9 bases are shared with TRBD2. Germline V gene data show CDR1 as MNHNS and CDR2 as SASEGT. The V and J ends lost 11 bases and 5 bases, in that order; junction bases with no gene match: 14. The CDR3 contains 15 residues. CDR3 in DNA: TGTGCCGGCATGAGGGCGGGAGGGGCGAGAGATACGCAGTATTTT. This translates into CAGMRAGGARDTQYF.

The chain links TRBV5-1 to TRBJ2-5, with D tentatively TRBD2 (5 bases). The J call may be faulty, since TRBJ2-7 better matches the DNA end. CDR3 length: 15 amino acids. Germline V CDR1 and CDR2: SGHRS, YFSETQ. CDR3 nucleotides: TGCGCCAGCAGCGCATCCCCCGGGGTCCCCCACGAGCAGTACTTC. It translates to CASSASPGVPHEQYF.

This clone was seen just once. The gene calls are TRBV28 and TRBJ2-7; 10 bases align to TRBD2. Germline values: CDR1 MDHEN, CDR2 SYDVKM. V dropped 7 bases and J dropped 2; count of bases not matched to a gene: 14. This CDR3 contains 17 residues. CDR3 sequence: CASTPHGWLAGAYEQYF. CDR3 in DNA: TGTGCCAGCACCCCTCACGGGTGGCTAGCGGGGGCCTACGAGCAGTACTTC.

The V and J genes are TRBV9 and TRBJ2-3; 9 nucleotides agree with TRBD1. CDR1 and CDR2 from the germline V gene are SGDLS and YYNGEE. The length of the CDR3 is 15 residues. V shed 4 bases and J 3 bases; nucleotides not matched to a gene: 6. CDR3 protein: CASSPSGQGTDTQYF. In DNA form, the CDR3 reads TGTGCCAGCAGCCCGTCGGGACAGGGAACAGATACGCAGTATTTT. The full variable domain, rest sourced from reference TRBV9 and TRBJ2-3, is DSGVTQTPKHLITATGQRVTLRCSPRSGDLSVYWYQQSLDQGLQFLIQYYNGEERAKGNILERFSAQQFPDLHSELNLSSLELGDSALYFCASSPSGQGTDTQYFGPGTRLTVL.

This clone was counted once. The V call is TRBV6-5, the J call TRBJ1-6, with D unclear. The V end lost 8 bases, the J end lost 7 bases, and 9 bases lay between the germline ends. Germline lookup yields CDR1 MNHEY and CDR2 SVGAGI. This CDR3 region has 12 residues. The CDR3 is CASGPPNSPLHF. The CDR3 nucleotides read TGTGCCAGCGGACCGCCAAATTCACCCCTCCACTTT.

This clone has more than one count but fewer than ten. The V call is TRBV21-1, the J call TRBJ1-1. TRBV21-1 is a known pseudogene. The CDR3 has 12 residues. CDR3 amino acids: CASMKGGTEAFF. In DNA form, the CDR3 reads TGTGCCAGCATGAAGGGAGGTACTGAAGCTTTCTTT.

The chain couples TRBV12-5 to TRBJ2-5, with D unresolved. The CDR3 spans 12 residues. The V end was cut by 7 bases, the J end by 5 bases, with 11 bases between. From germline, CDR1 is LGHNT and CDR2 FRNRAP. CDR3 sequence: CASATQGETQYF. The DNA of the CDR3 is TGTGCTAGTGCCACTCAAGGGGAGACCCAGTACTTC.

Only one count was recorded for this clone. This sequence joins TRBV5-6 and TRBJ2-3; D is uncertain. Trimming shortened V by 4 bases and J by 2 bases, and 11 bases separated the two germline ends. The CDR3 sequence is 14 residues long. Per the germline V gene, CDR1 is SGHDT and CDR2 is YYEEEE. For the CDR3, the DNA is TGTGCCAGCAGCCCGCCGGGTGTCACAGATACGCAGTATTTT. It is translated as CASSPPGVTDTQYF. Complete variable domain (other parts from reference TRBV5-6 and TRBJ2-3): DAGVTQSPTHLIKTRGQQVTLRCSPKSGHDTVSWYQQALGQGPQFIFQYYEEEERQRGNFPDRFSGHQFPNYSSELNVNALLLGDSALYLCASSPPGVTDTQYFGPGTRLTVL.

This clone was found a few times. Here the CDR3 DNA reads TGTGCCAGCAGCGTAGACAGGACAGGGGCTTTCAACACCATATATTTT. Its translation: CASSVDRTGAFNTIYF. This chain uses TRBV9 with TRBJ1-3, with 9 nucleotides matching TRBD1. Per germline, CDR1 SGDLS and CDR2 YYNGEE. After removal of 0 bases from V and 7 bases from J, the junction contained 8 bases not matched to a gene. The length of the CDR3 is 16 residues.

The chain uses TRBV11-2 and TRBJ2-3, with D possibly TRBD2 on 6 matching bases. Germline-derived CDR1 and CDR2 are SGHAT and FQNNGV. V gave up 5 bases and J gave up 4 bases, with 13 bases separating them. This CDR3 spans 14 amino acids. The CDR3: CASSLPGTSDTQYF. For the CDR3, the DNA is TGTGCCAGCAGCCTCCCTGGGACTTCAGATACGCAGTATTTT.

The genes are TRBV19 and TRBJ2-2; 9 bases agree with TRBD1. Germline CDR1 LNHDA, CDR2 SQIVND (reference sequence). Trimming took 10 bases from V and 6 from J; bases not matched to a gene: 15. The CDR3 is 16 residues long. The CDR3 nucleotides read TGTGCCACCAAATACCTGGGACAGGGAGACGCCGGGGAGCTGTTTTTT. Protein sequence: CATKYLGQGDAGELFF.

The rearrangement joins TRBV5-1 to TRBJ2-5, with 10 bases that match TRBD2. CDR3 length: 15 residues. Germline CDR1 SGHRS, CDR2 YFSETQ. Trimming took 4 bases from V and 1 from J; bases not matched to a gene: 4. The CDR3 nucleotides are TGCGCCAGCAGCCCAAGCGGGAGGGCCCAAGAGACCCAGTACTTC. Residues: CASSPSGRAQETQYF.

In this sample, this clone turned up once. This CDR3 is CAISVLGSGNTIYF. The CDR3 DNA sequence: TGTGCCATCAGTGTACTGGGTTCTGGAAACACCATATATTTT. The V and J genes are TRBV10-3 and TRBJ1-3; D ambiguous. The CDR3 spans 14 residues. V lost 4 bases and J lost 1, with 8 bases in between. In germline, CDR1 is ENHRY, CDR2 SYGVKD.

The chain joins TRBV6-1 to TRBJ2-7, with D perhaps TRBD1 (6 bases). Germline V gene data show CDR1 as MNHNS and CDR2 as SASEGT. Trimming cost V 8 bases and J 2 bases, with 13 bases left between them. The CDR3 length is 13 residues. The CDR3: CASRGGITYEQYF. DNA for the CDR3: TGTGCCAGCCGAGGGGGTATAACCTACGAGCAGTACTTC.

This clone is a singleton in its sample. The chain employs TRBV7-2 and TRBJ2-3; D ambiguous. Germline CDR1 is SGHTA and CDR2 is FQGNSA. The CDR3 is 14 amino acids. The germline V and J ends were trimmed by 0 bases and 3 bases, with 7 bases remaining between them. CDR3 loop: CASSLAAQTDTQYF. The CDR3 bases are TGTGCCAGCAGCTTAGCTGCACAGACAGATACGCAGTATTTT. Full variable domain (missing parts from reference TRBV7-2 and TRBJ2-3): GAGVSQSPSNKVTEKGKDVELRCDPISGHTALYWYRQSLGQGLEFLIYFQGNSAPDKSGLPSDRFSAERTGGSVSTLTIQRTQQEDSAVYLCASSLAAQTDTQYFGPGTRLTVL.

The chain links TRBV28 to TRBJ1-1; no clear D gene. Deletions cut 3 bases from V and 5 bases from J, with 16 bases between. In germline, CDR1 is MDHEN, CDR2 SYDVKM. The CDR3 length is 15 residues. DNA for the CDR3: TGTGCCAGCAGTTTTTTTGGGCGGGGAGGTACTGAAGCTTTCTTT. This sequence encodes CASSFFGRGGTEAFF. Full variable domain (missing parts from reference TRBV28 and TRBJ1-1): DVKVTQSSRYLVKRTGEKVFLECVQDMDHENMFWYRQDPGLGLRLIYFSYDVKMKEKGDIPEGYSVSREKKERFSLILESASTNQTSMYLCASSFFGRGGTEAFFGQGTRLTVV.

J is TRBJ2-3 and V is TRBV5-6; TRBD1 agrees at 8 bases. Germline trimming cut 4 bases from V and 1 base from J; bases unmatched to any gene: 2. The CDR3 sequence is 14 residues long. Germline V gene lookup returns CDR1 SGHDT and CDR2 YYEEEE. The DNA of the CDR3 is TGTGCCAGCAGCGACAGGGGCGGCACAGATACGCAGTATTTT. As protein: CASSDRGGTDTQYF.

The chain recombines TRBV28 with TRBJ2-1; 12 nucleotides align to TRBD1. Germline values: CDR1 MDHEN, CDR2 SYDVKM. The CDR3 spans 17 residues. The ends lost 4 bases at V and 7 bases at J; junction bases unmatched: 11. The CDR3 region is CASSSIKGQGAWNEQFF. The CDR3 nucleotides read TGTGCCAGCAGTTCAATAAAGGGACAGGGGGCATGGAATGAGCAGTTCTTC.

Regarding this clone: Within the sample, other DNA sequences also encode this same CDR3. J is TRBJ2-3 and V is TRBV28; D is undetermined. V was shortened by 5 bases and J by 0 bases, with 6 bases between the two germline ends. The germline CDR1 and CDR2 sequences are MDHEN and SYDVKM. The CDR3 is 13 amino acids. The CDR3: CASSLRSTDTQYF. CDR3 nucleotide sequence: TGTGCCAGCAGTCTCCGTAGCACAGATACGCAGTATTTT.

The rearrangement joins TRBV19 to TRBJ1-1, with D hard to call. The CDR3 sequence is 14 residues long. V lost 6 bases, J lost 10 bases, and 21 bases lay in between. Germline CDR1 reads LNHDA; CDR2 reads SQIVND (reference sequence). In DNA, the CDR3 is TGTGCCAGTAGCCCCGGAGTAGTCTCGCGGGCAGCTTTCTTT. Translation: CASSPGVVSRAAFF.

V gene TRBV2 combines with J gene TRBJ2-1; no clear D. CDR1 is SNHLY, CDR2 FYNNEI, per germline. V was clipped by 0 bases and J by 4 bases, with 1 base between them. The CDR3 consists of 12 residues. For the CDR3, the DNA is TGTGCCAGCAGTGAAGCGTACAATGAGCAGTTCTTC. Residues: CASSEAYNEQFF.